This T cell receptor beta chain stems from a study of tumor and adjacent non-tumor tissue in lung cancer. Study at large: Histology: around 13 adenocarcinoma, a couple of squamous cell carcinoma, 1 small cell lung cancer.

Study-level points and caveats: Top 100 clones took a larger repertoire share in normal lung.

With respect to this clonotype: What it binds is not known. At one end the junction does not follow the germline gene, possibly because of a read error.

The CDR3 runs 14 residues. The germline V gene has CDR1 SGHNT and CDR2 YYREEE (reference sequence). Three rounds of nested PCR, following a modified ARM-PCR protocol, produced the TCRbeta library. TCRdb reanalysed the multiplex PCR reads using MiXCR and keeps one entry per CDR3 protein. The table records 40,000 to 45,000 distinct CDR3 sequences, more than 60% of them present only once. This sample's RNA came from whole unsorted tissue. More than 3 cm separated this lung sample from the edge of the tumor. What was sequenced was distant non-tumor lung tissue. J is TRBJ1-6 and V is TRBV5-4, with D uncertain. The sequence derives from a woman between 35 and 50 years old with non-small cell lung cancer. Here the CDR3 reads CASSPGSGFSPLHF. CDR3 coding DNA: TGTGCCAGCAGCCCCGGCTCGGGGTTCTCACCCCTCCACTTC.